A selection of T cell receptor beta chains follows, all from one sample in a study of blood T cell repertoires in COVID-19. Assay used: immunoSEQ multiplex PCR; TCRdb lists only in-frame clones, some missing. Of some 260,000 clones in the sample, about nine tenths are singletons; the top ten hold 1.5% to 2%. Source material: PBMCs or T cells enriched from blood (not recorded which). Receptors were obtained from a woman aged 18-29 years who had recovered from COVID-19. The CDR3 runs from the conserved cysteine through the conserved F or W. A D gene is named only where the DNA matches it firmly. Rows give clone size only sometimes, using once, few, many, or a class for an expanded clone.

d_call clone_size j_call v_call cdr3_aa cdr3_nt
- - TRBJ1-1 TRBV2 CASSDRAVTEAFF TGTGCCAGCAGTGACAGGGCCGTGACTGAAGCTTTCTTT
TRBD1 - TRBJ2-5 TRBV5-1 CASSTDRVGETQYF TGCGCCAGCAGCACCGACAGGGTCGGGGAGACCCAGTACTTC
TRBD2 - TRBJ2-5 TRBV9 CASSVAAGGGRETQYF TGTGCCAGCAGCGTAGCGGCGGGAGGTGGTAGAGAGACCCAGTACTTC
TRBD1 - TRBJ1-6 TRBV24-1 CATSDGQGENSPLHF TGTGCCACCAGTGATGGCCAGGGGGAAAATTCACCCCTCCACTTT
- - TRBJ2-6 TRBV18 CASSPYTDTNVLTF TGTGCCAGCTCACCTTATACCGACACTAACGTCCTGACTTTC
- - TRBJ2-7 TRBV9 CASSAYGGLYEQYF TGTGCCAGCAGCGCCTACGGCGGGCTCTACGAGCAGTACTTC
- - TRBJ1-5 TRBV19 CASSIPPTGLRGQPQHF TGTGCCAGTAGTATCCCCCCGACAGGTCTAAGGGGGCAGCCCCAGCATTTT
TRBD1 - TRBJ1-5 TRBV5-8 CASSVRRSRGSNQPQHF TGTGCCAGCAGTGTCCGTCGGTCCAGGGGGAGCAATCAGCCCCAGCATTTT
TRBD1 few TRBJ1-1 TRBV5-6 CASSRGQEFEAFF TGTGCCAGCAGCCGAGGACAGGAATTTGAAGCTTTCTTT
- - TRBJ1-3 TRBV7-9 CASCCPFAADAGNTIYF TGTGCCAGCTGTTGCCCGTTTGCGGCAGACGCTGGAAACACCATATATTTT
- - TRBJ1-2 TRBV7-9 CASSAEGDYGYTF TGTGCCAGCAGCGCAGAGGGGGACTATGGCTACACCTTC
- - TRBJ1-2 TRBV4-3 CASSQGTGGAYGYTF TGCGCCAGCAGCCAAGGGACGGGGGGGGCCTATGGCTACACCTTC
- - TRBJ1-5 TRBV19 CASSRRSGNQPQHF TGTGCCAGTAGTAGGCGGTCGGGGAATCAGCCCCAGCATTTT
TRBD1 - TRBJ1-5 TRBV6-5 CASSEGQTANQPQHF TGTGCCAGCAGCGAGGGACAGACAGCAAATCAGCCCCAGCATTTT
- - TRBJ1-6 TRBV5-1 CASSLDFGRSPLHF TGCGCCAGCAGCTTGGACTTCGGGAGGTCACCCCTCCACTTT
TRBD1 - TRBJ1-5 TRBV4-1 CASSINPGTGLHQPQHF TGCGCCAGCAGCATTAACCCCGGGACAGGGCTCCATCAGCCCCAGCATTTT
TRBD1 many TRBJ1-1 TRBV6-5 CASSSSGGGTEAFF TGTGCCAGCAGTTCGTCAGGGGGCGGCACTGAAGCTTTCTTT
TRBD1 - TRBJ1-2 TRBV14 CASSQDSGTGTRGYTF TGTGCCAGCAGCCAAGATTCCGGGACAGGGACTCGCGGCTACACCTTC
TRBD1 - TRBJ1-1 TRBV2 CASSEMDRVGAFF TGTGCCAGCAGTGAGATGGACAGGGTGGGAGCTTTCTTT
- - TRBJ1-6 TRBV9 CASSSFADSTLHF TGTGCCAGCAGTAGTTTCGCGGATAGTACCCTCCACTTT
- - TRBJ2-5 TRBV11-2 CASSFQPGQETQYF TGTGCCAGCAGTTTTCAGCCGGGACAAGAGACCCAGTACTTC
- - TRBJ2-3 TRBV9 CASSVERGAGDTQYF TGTGCCAGCAGCGTGGAACGGGGGGCCGGCGATACGCAGTATTTT
TRBD1 - TRBJ2-5 TRBV7-2 CASSLVTGEETQYF TGTGCCAGCAGCTTAGTCACAGGGGAAGAGACCCAGTACTTC
TRBD2 - TRBJ2-2 TRBV3-1/TRBV3-2 CASSPKGRGVEVGTGELFF TGTGCCAGCAGCCCTAAAGGGAGGGGCGTCGAAGTTGGCACCGGGGAGCTGTTTTTT
TRBD1 - TRBJ1-5 TRBV7-9 CASSLGGQGDNQPQHF TGTGCCAGCAGCTTAGGGGGACAGGGAGACAATCAGCCCCAGCATTTT
- once TRBJ1-1 TRBV11-2 CASSSRALAEAFF TGTGCCAGCAGCTCGCGGGCCTTGGCTGAAGCTTTCTTT
TRBD1 - TRBJ1-6 TRBV11-3 CASSVDRGLNSPLHF TGTGCCAGCAGCGTGGACAGGGGGCTGAATTCACCCCTCCACTTT
TRBD2 - TRBJ2-1 TRBV6-4 CASSDDYSGRALDIDEQFF TGTGCCAGCAGTGACGATTACAGCGGGAGGGCCCTCGATATCGATGAGCAGTTCTTC
TRBD1 once TRBJ1-4 TRBV9 CASSRDRGRTNEKLFF TGTGCCAGCAGCCGGGACAGGGGGCGGACTAATGAAAAACTGTTTTTT
TRBD2 few TRBJ2-3 TRBV27 CASSTGLAGYTQYF TGTGCCAGCAGTACCGGGCTAGCGGGCTATACGCAGTATTTT
TRBD1 - TRBJ2-3 TRBV5-5 CASSLDRGRNTDTQYF TGTGCCAGCAGCTTGGACAGGGGGCGGAACACAGATACGCAGTATTTT
- - TRBJ2-7 TRBV11-3 CASSLALTTYEQYF TGTGCCAGCAGCTTAGCCCTCACTACCTACGAGCAGTACTTC
TRBD1 - TRBJ1-5 TRBV3-1/TRBV3-2 CASSQGTGNQPQHF TGTGCCAGCAGCCAAGGGACAGGGAATCAGCCCCAGCATTTT
TRBD1 - TRBJ1-3 TRBV13 CASSYDRALYGNTIYF TGTGCCAGCAGCTATGACAGGGCCCTATATGGAAACACCATATATTTT
- - TRBJ1-2 TRBV14 CASSQDWQGSGYTF TGTGCCAGCAGCCAAGATTGGCAGGGAAGTGGCTACACCTTC
- - TRBJ1-4 TRBV5-5 CASSPQPTTGLNEKLFF TGTGCCAGCAGCCCCCAGCCAACGACAGGTCTGAATGAAAAACTGTTTTTT
TRBD2 - TRBJ2-5 TRBV7-7 CASSLAGARETQYF TGTGCTAGCAGCTTAGCGGGAGCTAGAGAGACCCAGTACTTC
TRBD2 once TRBJ2-7 TRBV5-1 CASSTGTSGSYEQYF TGCGCCAGCAGCACAGGGACTAGCGGTTCGTACGAGCAGTACTTC
- - TRBJ1-3 TRBV6-5 CASRSSEGTGNTIYF TGTGCCAGCAGGTCTTCGGAGGGGACTGGAAACACCATATATTTT
- - TRBJ1-1 TRBV9 CASSAGAGGVHTEAFF TGTGCCAGCAGCGCCGGAGCGGGGGGGGTACACACTGAAGCTTTCTTT
- - TRBJ2-5 TRBV11-2 CASSLRSRMGTQYF TGTGCCAGCAGCTTAAGGAGTCGGATGGGGACCCAGTACTTC
TRBD2 - TRBJ2-2 TRBV10-3 CAISSTSGPSANTGELFF TGTGCCATCAGTTCAACTAGCGGTCCATCCGCGAACACCGGGGAGCTGTTTTTT
- once TRBJ2-7 TRBV9 CASSRAGYEQYF TGTGCCAGCAGCCGTGCCGGCTACGAGCAGTACTTC
TRBD1 once TRBJ1-5 TRBV15 CATSRKRQGDQPQHF TGTGCCACCAGCAGAAAACGACAGGGCGATCAGCCCCAGCATTTT
TRBD2 - TRBJ2-1 TRBV18 CASSPTSEILSYNEQFF TGTGCCAGCTCACCCACTAGCGAGATCTTGTCCTACAATGAGCAGTTCTTC